The clone carrying this T cell receptor beta chain was observed many times. These data belong to a study of human T cells and chemical hapten exposure. Time point given: patch test 2, 6 weeks after DPC sensitization. Treatment defined: therapeutic diphenylcyclopropenone sensitization with weekly scalp DPC. Suited to DPC and affected by alopecia, the donors ranged from 18 to 70 years old. Germline CDR1 and CDR2: DFQATT and SNEGSKA (reference sequence). This CDR3 has 15 residues. V was clipped by 0 bases and J by 5 bases; unmatched bases: 5. Via MiXCR, TCRdb re-called the RACE reads, giving one row per CDR3 protein. The table shows over 85,000 distinct CDR3 sequences, with around 9.3% occurring only once.

This TCR was recovered from a woman in her forties with alopecia areata. Some clones in this sample may be carry-over from other donors' samples. The V call is TRBV20-1, the J call TRBJ2-7; TRBD1 matches 12 bases. Here the sequenced sample was whole blood, taken in connection with sensitization to the hapten diphenylcyclopropenone (DPC). The CDR3 sequence: CSARDPGQGAHEQYF. In DNA form, the CDR3 reads TGCAGTGCTAGAGATCCGGGACAGGGGGCCCACGAGCAGTACTTC.